The rows below give T cell receptor beta chains drawn from one sample of a study of cytomegalovirus exposure and HLA in healthy donors. Measured with immunoSEQ multiplex PCR; TCRdb has only the in-frame clones, and not every one. Seen here are roughly 120,000 clones, about 75% observed once, and the top ten hold under 3%. The sequenced sample consisted of PBMCs. The receptors stem from a woman between 40 and 50 years old in good health and CMV-seropositive. Each CDR3 is given with its conserved first and last residue. The order of the fields is V gene, clone size, D gene, J gene, CDR3 protein, CDR3 DNA. A D gene is named only where the DNA matches it firmly. Clone size is given for some rows only: seen once, a few or many times, or a class if the clone is expanded.

v_call: TRBV12-5
clone_size: -
d_call: -
j_call: TRBJ2-5
cdr3_aa: CASGSFTGVQETQYF
cdr3_nt: TGTGCTAGTGGTTCCTTTACCGGGGTTCAAGAGACCCAGTACTTC

v_call: TRBV5-6
clone_size: -
d_call: -
j_call: TRBJ2-7
cdr3_aa: CASSPGAYEQYF
cdr3_nt: TGTGCCAGCAGCCCAGGGGCATACGAGCAGTACTTC

v_call: TRBV18
clone_size: few
d_call: TRBD2
j_call: TRBJ2-1
cdr3_aa: CASSPLSQLAGVGFEQFF
cdr3_nt: TGTGCCAGCTCACCACTCAGTCAACTAGCGGGAGTGGGCTTTGAGCAGTTCTTC

v_call: TRBV29-1
clone_size: -
d_call: -
j_call: TRBJ1-3
cdr3_aa: CSVVEGSGNTIYF
cdr3_nt: TGCAGCGTAGTCGAGGGCTCTGGAAACACCATATATTTT

v_call: TRBV5-1
clone_size: -
d_call: TRBD1
j_call: TRBJ1-1
cdr3_aa: CASTGQGARTEAFF
cdr3_nt: TGCGCCAGTACCGGACAGGGGGCTCGAACTGAAGCTTTCTTT

v_call: TRBV27
clone_size: -
d_call: TRBD2
j_call: TRBJ2-3
cdr3_aa: CASSFLAGDSTDTQYF
cdr3_nt: TGTGCCAGCAGTTTCCTAGCGGGAGATAGTACAGATACGCAGTATTTT

v_call: TRBV5-4
clone_size: -
d_call: TRBD2
j_call: TRBJ2-1
cdr3_aa: CASSQSGSSYNEQFF
cdr3_nt: TGTGCCAGCAGCCAAAGCGGGAGCTCCTACAATGAGCAGTTCTTC

v_call: TRBV23-1
clone_size: -
d_call: -
j_call: TRBJ1-1
cdr3_aa: CASSQGHHRVMNTEAFF
cdr3_nt: TGCGCCAGCAGTCAAGGCCACCACAGGGTCATGAACACTGAAGCTTTCTTT

v_call: TRBV10-3
clone_size: few
d_call: -
j_call: TRBJ1-4
cdr3_aa: CAISESTGTTNEKLFF
cdr3_nt: TGTGCCATCAGTGAGTCGACAGGCACAACTAATGAAAAACTGTTTTTT

v_call: TRBV6-6
clone_size: -
d_call: -
j_call: TRBJ1-3
cdr3_aa: CASRPRPGSGNTIYF
cdr3_nt: TGTGCCAGCAGACCCCGGCCGGGCTCTGGAAACACCATATATTTT

v_call: TRBV7-3
clone_size: -
d_call: TRBD1
j_call: TRBJ2-2
cdr3_aa: CASRGDRGDTGELFF
cdr3_nt: TGTGCCAGCAGGGGGGACAGGGGTGACACCGGGGAGCTGTTTTTT

v_call: TRBV27
clone_size: -
d_call: TRBD1
j_call: TRBJ2-6
cdr3_aa: CASSPRDRNSGANVLTF
cdr3_nt: TGTGCCAGCAGTCCCCGGGACAGGAACTCTGGGGCCAACGTCCTGACTTTC

v_call: TRBV4-2
clone_size: -
d_call: TRBD2
j_call: TRBJ2-5
cdr3_aa: CASSQGSAGGQETQYF
cdr3_nt: TGTGCCAGCAGCCAAGGGTCAGCGGGGGGACAAGAGACCCAGTACTTC

v_call: TRBV19
clone_size: -
d_call: -
j_call: TRBJ1-1
cdr3_aa: CASSIPGRNTEAFF
cdr3_nt: TGTGCCAGTAGTATTCCGGGTCGGAACACTGAAGCTTTCTTT

v_call: TRBV7-9
clone_size: few
d_call: -
j_call: TRBJ1-4
cdr3_aa: CASSFTGIGEKLFF
cdr3_nt: TGTGCCAGCAGCTTCACAGGGATAGGAGAAAAACTGTTTTTT

v_call: TRBV7-9
clone_size: few
d_call: TRBD2
j_call: TRBJ2-2
cdr3_aa: CASSLPRRLAGGTGELFF
cdr3_nt: TGTGCCAGCAGCTTACCCCGCCGACTAGCGGGGGGGACCGGGGAGCTGTTTTTT

v_call: TRBV27
clone_size: -
d_call: TRBD1
j_call: TRBJ2-1
cdr3_aa: CASSGDRGGTEQFF
cdr3_nt: TGTGCCAGCAGTGGGGACAGGGGAGGGACTGAGCAGTTCTTC

v_call: TRBV30
clone_size: -
d_call: -
j_call: TRBJ2-2
cdr3_aa: CAWSIGVNTGELFF
cdr3_nt: TGTGCCTGGAGTATAGGGGTCAACACCGGGGAGCTGTTTTTT

v_call: TRBV28
clone_size: -
d_call: -
j_call: TRBJ2-4
cdr3_aa: CASSPTEELAKNIQYF
cdr3_nt: TGTGCCAGCAGTCCGACAGAGGAGCTAGCCAAAAACATTCAGTACTTC

v_call: TRBV27
clone_size: -
d_call: TRBD1
j_call: TRBJ2-3
cdr3_aa: CASTKTGQGKDTQYF
cdr3_nt: TGTGCCAGCACCAAGACCGGACAGGGTAAAGATACGCAGTATTTT

v_call: TRBV28
clone_size: -
d_call: TRBD2
j_call: TRBJ2-7
cdr3_aa: CASSSRGGRTSYEQYF
cdr3_nt: TGTGCCAGCAGTTCCCGGGGCGGGAGGACTTCCTACGAGCAGTACTTC

v_call: TRBV6-1
clone_size: -
d_call: TRBD2
j_call: TRBJ2-5
cdr3_aa: CATGEGVQETQYF
cdr3_nt: TGTGCCACGGGGGAGGGAGTACAAGAGACCCAGTACTTC

v_call: TRBV4-1
clone_size: -
d_call: -
j_call: TRBJ1-2
cdr3_aa: CASSQLRGGYYGYTF
cdr3_nt: TGCGCCAGCAGCCAATTAAGGGGGGGGTACTATGGCTACACCTTC

v_call: TRBV7-9
clone_size: -
d_call: TRBD1
j_call: TRBJ1-5
cdr3_aa: CASSAGTGGSGQPQHF
cdr3_nt: TGTGCCAGCAGCGCCGGGACAGGGGGTTCAGGGCAGCCCCAGCATTTT

v_call: TRBV7-2
clone_size: -
d_call: -
j_call: TRBJ1-1
cdr3_aa: CASSYRVLTEAFF
cdr3_nt: TGTGCCAGCAGCTACAGGGTCCTCACTGAAGCTTTCTTT